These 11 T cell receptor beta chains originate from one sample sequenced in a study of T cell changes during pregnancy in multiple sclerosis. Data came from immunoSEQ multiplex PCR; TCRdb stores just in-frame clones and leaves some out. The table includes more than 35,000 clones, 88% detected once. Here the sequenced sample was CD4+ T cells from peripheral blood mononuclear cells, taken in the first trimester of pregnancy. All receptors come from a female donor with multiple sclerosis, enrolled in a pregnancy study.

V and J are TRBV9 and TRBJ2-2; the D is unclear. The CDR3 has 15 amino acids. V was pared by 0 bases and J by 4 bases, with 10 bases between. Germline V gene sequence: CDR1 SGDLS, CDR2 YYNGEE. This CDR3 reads CASSVAAQATGELFF. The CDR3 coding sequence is TGTGCCAGCAGCGTAGCTGCCCAGGCCACCGGGGAGCTGTTTTTT.

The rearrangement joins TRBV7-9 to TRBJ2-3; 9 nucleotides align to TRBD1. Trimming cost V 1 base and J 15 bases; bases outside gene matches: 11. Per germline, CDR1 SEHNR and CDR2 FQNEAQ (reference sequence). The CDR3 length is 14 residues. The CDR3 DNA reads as TGTGCCAGCAGCTTAGAAGGACCGGGACAGGGCGCCTATTTT. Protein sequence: CASSLEGPGQGAYF.

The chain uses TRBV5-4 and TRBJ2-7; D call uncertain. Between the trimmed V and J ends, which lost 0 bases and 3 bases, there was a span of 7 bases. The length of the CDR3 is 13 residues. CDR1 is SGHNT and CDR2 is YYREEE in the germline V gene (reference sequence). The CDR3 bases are TGTGCCAGCAGCTTGGCCCAGGACTACGAGCAGTACTTC. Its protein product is CASSLAQDYEQYF.

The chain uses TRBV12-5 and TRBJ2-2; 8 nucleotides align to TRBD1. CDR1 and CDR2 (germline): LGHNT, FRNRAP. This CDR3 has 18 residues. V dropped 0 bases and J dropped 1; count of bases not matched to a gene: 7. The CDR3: CASGLVQGGQGNTGELFF. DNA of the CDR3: TGTGCTAGTGGTTTGGTACAAGGTGGACAGGGGAACACCGGGGAGCTGTTTTTT.

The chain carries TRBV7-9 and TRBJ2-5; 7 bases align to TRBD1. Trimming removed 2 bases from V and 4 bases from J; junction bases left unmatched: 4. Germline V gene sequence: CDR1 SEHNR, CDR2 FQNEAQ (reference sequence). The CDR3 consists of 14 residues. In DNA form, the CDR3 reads TGTGCCAGCAGCTTATTACAGGGGTCAGAGACCCAGTACTTC. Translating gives CASSLLQGSETQYF.

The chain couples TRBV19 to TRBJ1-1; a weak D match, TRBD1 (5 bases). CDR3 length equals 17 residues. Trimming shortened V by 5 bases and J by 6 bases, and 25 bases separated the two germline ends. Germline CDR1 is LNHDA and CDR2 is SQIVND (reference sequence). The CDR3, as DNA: TGTGCCAGTAGTTACCCTACCGCTAGGGGAATGAAAGCTGAAGCTTTCTTT. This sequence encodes CASSYPTARGMKAEAFF.

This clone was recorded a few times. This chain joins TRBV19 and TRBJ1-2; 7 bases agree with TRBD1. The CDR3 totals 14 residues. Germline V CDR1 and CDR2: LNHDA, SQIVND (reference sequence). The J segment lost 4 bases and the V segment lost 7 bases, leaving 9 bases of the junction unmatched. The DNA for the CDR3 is TGTGCCAGTAATCGACAGGGTCCAGGCTATGGCTACACCTTC. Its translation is CASNRQGPGYGYTF.

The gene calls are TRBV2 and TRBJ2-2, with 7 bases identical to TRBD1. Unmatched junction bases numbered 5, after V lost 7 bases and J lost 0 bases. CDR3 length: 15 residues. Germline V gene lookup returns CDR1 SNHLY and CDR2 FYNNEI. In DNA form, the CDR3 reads TGTGCCAGCACGAGGGGGACAGCGAACACCGGGGAGCTGTTTTTT. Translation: CASTRGTANTGELFF.

CDR3 region: CASSEDGGDQPQHF. The CDR3 coding sequence is TGCGCCAGCAGCGAGGATGGAGGGGATCAGCCCCAGCATTTT. V usage is TRBV5-1 and J usage is TRBJ1-5; D is possibly TRBD1 (5 bases). V lost 4 bases and J lost 5, with 13 bases in between. Per the germline V gene, CDR1 is SGHRS and CDR2 is YFSETQ. This CDR3 is built from 14 residues.

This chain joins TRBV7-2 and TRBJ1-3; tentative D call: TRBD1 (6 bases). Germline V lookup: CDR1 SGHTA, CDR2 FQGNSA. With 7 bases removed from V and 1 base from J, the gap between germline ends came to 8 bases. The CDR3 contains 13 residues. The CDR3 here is CASKQGSGNTIYF. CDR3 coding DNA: TGTGCCAGCAAACAGGGATCTGGAAACACCATATATTTT.

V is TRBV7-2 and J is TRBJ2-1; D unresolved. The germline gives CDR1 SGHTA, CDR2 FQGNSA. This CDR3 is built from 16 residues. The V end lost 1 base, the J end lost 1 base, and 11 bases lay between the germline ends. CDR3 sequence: CASSLGGPPSYNEQFF. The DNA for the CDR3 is TGTGCCAGCAGCTTAGGCGGCCCTCCTTCCTACAATGAGCAGTTCTTC.